The rows below give T cell receptor beta chains drawn from one sample of a study of CD8 T cells in Susac syndrome. TCRdb re-analysed the immunoSEQ multiplex PCR reads in MiXCR, keeping a single row per CDR3 protein. The table records 170,000 or so distinct CDR3 sequences, 90% to 96% of them present only once. Material for sequencing was CD4+ T cells from PBMCs. These receptors originate from a human donor with Susac syndrome. Both conserved end residues are part of each CDR3. The D gene is left open where the match is weak. A clone size is listed for some rows: how often the clone was seen (once, few, many), or a class if it is expanded.

J gene	D gene	V gene	clone size	CDR3 protein	CDR3 DNA
TRBJ2-6	-	TRBV18	-	CASSQDSGANVLTF	TGTGCCAGCTCACAAGACTCTGGGGCCAACGTCCTGACTTTC
TRBJ2-1	TRBD2	TRBV29-1	-	CSVEPTGGPLWFF	TGCAGCGTTGAACCTACGGGAGGCCCCTTATGGTTCTTC
TRBJ2-1	TRBD1	TRBV5-4	-	CASSLGDRANNEQFF	TGTGCCAGCAGCTTGGGGGACAGGGCCAACAATGAGCAGTTCTTC
TRBJ2-1	-	TRBV4-3	-	CASSQDTRGNEQFF	TGCGCCAGCAGCCAAGATACCAGGGGCAATGAGCAGTTCTTC
TRBJ2-5	-	TRBV28	-	CASSSPWYQETQYF	TGTGCCAGCAGTTCCCCTTGGTACCAAGAGACCCAGTACTTC
TRBJ2-1	TRBD2	TRBV24-1	-	CATSDPTTSGDYNEQFF	TGTGCCACCAGTGACCCCACGACTAGCGGGGATTACAATGAGCAGTTCTTC
TRBJ2-3	TRBD2	TRBV19	-	CATRVAGDHTDTQYF	TGTGCCACTCGCGTAGCGGGGGATCACACAGATACGCAGTATTTT
TRBJ2-3	-	TRBV20-1	-	CSARPLGGGISTDTQYF	TGCAGTGCTCGTCCATTGGGAGGGGGGATTAGCACAGATACGCAGTATTTT
TRBJ1-4	-	TRBV4-2	-	CASSYNLVEKLFF	TGTGCCAGCAGCTATAACCTCGTAGAAAAACTGTTTTTT
TRBJ1-1	-	TRBV15	-	CATSRDGPPSEAFF	TGTGCCACCAGCAGAGATGGTCCCCCGTCTGAAGCTTTCTTT
TRBJ1-5	-	TRBV30	-	CAWSSRRDQPQHF	TGTGCCTGGAGTTCCCGCAGGGATCAGCCCCAGCATTTT
TRBJ2-1	TRBD1	TRBV29-1	-	CSAQDRGDKNEQFF	TGCAGCGCACAGGACAGGGGAGATAAGAATGAGCAGTTCTTC
TRBJ2-5	-	TRBV29-1	-	CSVGFNAQETQYF	TGCAGCGTTGGCTTTAACGCCCAAGAGACCCAGTACTTC
TRBJ2-3	TRBD2	TRBV20-1	-	CSARNLAGVGDTQYF	TGCAGTGCGCGCAATCTAGCGGGAGTGGGAGATACGCAGTATTTT
TRBJ2-3	TRBD2	TRBV5-4	-	CASSSPRLAENQYF	TGTGCCAGCAGCTCCCCGAGACTAGCGGAAAACCAGTATTTT
TRBJ2-5	-	TRBV20-1	once	CSTIGAETQYF	TGCAGTACGATCGGGGCAGAGACCCAGTACTTC
TRBJ2-5	-	TRBV3-1	-	CASSLLSGKETQYF	TGTGCCAGCAGCCTGCTTAGCGGAAAAGAGACCCAGTACTTC
TRBJ2-2	-	TRBV30	-	CAWRKGTTAGELFF	TGTGCCTGGAGGAAGGGGACAACCGCCGGGGAGCTGTTTTTT
TRBJ2-1	TRBD1	TRBV28	-	CASTFRTGATYNEQFF	TGTGCCAGCACCTTCCGGACAGGGGCCACCTACAATGAGCAGTTCTTC
TRBJ2-4	-	TRBV28	-	CASTTAANARSLAKNIQYF	TGTGCCAGCACCACGGCGGCCAACGCCCGTTCTTTAGCCAAAAACATTCAGTACTTC
TRBJ2-4	TRBD1	TRBV28	-	CASRTDRGRPLAKNIQYF	TGTGCCAGCAGGACGGACAGGGGGCGGCCACTAGCCAAAAACATTCAGTACTTC
TRBJ2-2	TRBD1	TRBV5-4	-	CASSRWTGSGELFF	TGTGCCAGCAGCCGATGGACAGGGAGCGGGGAGCTGTTTTTT
TRBJ2-2	TRBD1	TRBV12-3/TRBV12-4	-	CASSPGTGLLDGELFF	TGTGCCAGCAGTCCAGGGACAGGCCTGTTGGACGGGGAGCTGTTTTTT
TRBJ2-6	-	TRBV11-2	few	CASSLTVSGANVLTF	TGTGCCAGCAGCTTAACGGTCTCTGGGGCCAACGTCCTGACTTTC
TRBJ2-3	TRBD2	TRBV5-4	-	CASSLGLAGGTDTQYF	TGTGCCAGCAGCTTGGGACTAGCGGGGGGCACAGATACGCAGTATTTT
TRBJ1-5	-	TRBV12-3/TRBV12-4	once	CASSPQVGGLGQPQHF	TGTGCCAGCAGTCCCCAGGTCGGGGGTTTGGGTCAGCCCCAGCATTTT
TRBJ1-5	-	TRBV6-1	-	CASSLVRGDSNQPQHF	TGTGCCAGCAGCTTGGTCCGGGGGGATAGCAATCAGCCCCAGCATTTT
TRBJ1-1	-	TRBV12-3/TRBV12-4	-	CASRYQMNTEAFF	TGTGCCAGCAGATACCAAATGAACACTGAAGCTTTCTTT
TRBJ1-2	-	TRBV6-1	once	CASSGPGSYGYTF	TGTGCCAGCAGTGGCCCCGGATCTTATGGCTACACCTTC
TRBJ1-3	-	TRBV7-8	-	CASSQNRDPSGNTIYF	TGTGCCAGCAGCCAAAACCGGGACCCCTCTGGAAACACCATATATTTT
TRBJ1-2	TRBD1	TRBV30	-	CAWRDRGRGGYTF	TGTGCCTGGAGGGACAGGGGGCGTGGTGGCTACACCTTC
TRBJ2-2	-	TRBV12-3/TRBV12-4	-	CASSSSPNTGELFF	TGTGCCAGCAGTTCTAGTCCGAACACCGGGGAGCTGTTTTTT
TRBJ2-3	-	TRBV4-1	-	CASSQGGGATSTDTQYF	TGCGCCAGCAGCCAAGGTGGGGGGGCTACTAGCACAGATACGCAGTATTTT
TRBJ1-2	-	TRBV27	-	CASGQTYGYTF	TGTGCCAGCGGACAGACTTATGGCTACACCTTC
TRBJ1-1	-	TRBV7-9	-	CASSLTGRGTEAFF	TGTGCCAGCAGCTTAACAGGGCGAGGGACTGAAGCTTTCTTT
TRBJ2-3	-	TRBV9	-	CASSGRVSTDTQYF	TGTGCCAGCAGCGGCAGGGTTAGCACAGATACGCAGTATTTT
TRBJ2-7	TRBD2	TRBV18	-	CASSPLGLAGAQEQYF	TGTGCCAGCTCACCACTGGGACTAGCGGGAGCCCAGGAGCAGTACTTC
TRBJ1-6	TRBD1	TRBV9	-	CASSVEGTGGNSPLHF	TGTGCCAGCAGCGTAGAAGGGACAGGGGGGAATTCACCCCTCCACTTT
TRBJ2-3	TRBD2	TRBV20-1	-	CSAGASGVRSYTQYF	TGCAGTGCTGGGGCTAGCGGGGTTCGTTCTTATACGCAGTATTTT
TRBJ2-4	TRBD1	TRBV9	-	CASSRQGNGENIQYF	TGTGCCAGCAGCAGACAGGGCAATGGAGAAAACATTCAGTACTTC
TRBJ2-5	TRBD1	TRBV7-2	-	CASSQRDRVVGETQYF	TGTGCCAGCAGCCAAAGGGACAGGGTCGTTGGGGAGACCCAGTACTTC
TRBJ2-1	-	TRBV11-1	-	CASSARRAYNEQFF	TGTGCCAGCAGCGCACGGCGGGCATACAATGAGCAGTTCTTC
TRBJ2-6	-	TRBV3-1	-	CASRLMSGANVLTF	TGTGCCAGCAGGCTAATGAGTGGGGCCAACGTCCTGACTTTC
TRBJ2-1	-	TRBV29-1	-	CSHIQRNNEQFF	TGCAGTCATATACAGCGCAACAATGAGCAGTTCTTC
TRBJ2-1	TRBD2	TRBV28	-	CASSLLAGGEQFF	TGTGCCAGCAGTTTACTAGCGGGAGGGGAGCAGTTCTTC
TRBJ1-2	TRBD1	TRBV5-6	-	CASRRDRGGGYTF	TGTGCCAGCAGGAGGGACAGGGGCGGTGGCTACACCTTC
TRBJ1-2	-	TRBV13	-	CASSYPDTHGYTF	TGTGCCAGCAGCTACCCCGATACGCATGGCTACACCTTC
TRBJ1-5	TRBD1	TRBV15	-	CAPTSDRGQGQPQHF	TGTGCCCCCACCTCAGACAGGGGGCAAGGTCAGCCCCAGCATTTT
TRBJ2-2	TRBD1	TRBV9	-	CASSGQGPANTGELFF	TGTGCCAGCAGCGGACAGGGCCCCGCGAACACCGGGGAGCTGTTTTTT
TRBJ2-3	-	TRBV21-1	-	CASSKGVTSGSSTDTQYF	TGTGCCAGCAGCAAAGGTGTCACTAGCGGGAGTAGCACAGATACGCAGTATTTT